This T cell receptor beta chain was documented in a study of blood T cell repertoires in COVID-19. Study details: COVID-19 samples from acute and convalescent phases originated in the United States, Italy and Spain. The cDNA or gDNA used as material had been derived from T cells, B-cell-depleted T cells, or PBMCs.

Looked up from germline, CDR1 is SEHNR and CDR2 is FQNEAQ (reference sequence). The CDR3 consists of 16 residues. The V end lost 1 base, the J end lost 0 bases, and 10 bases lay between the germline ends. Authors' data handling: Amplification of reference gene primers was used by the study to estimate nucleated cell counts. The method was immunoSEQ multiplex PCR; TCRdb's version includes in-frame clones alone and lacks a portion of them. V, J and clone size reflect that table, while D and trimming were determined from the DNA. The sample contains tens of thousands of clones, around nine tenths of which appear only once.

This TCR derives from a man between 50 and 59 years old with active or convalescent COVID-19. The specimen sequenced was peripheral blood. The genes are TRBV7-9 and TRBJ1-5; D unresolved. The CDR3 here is CASSLGEGVSNQPQHF. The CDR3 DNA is TGTGCCAGCAGCTTAGGGGAGGGTGTTAGCAATCAGCCCCAGCATTTT. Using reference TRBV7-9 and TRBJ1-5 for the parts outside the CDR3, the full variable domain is DTGVSQNPRHKITKRGQNVTFRCDPISEHNRLYWYRQTLGQGPEFLTYFQNEAQLEKSRLLSDRFSAERPKGSFSTLEIQRTEQGDSAMYLCASSLGEGVSNQPQHFGDGTRLSIL.